The clone carrying this TCR beta chain has only one observation. Seattle cases were enrolled at active infection and followed longitudinally. Per germline, CDR1 MGHRA and CDR2 YSYEKL. The V segment lost 1 base and the J segment 8 bases; nucleotides outside the gene matches: 6. There are 14 residues in the CDR3. This specimen comes from a study of blood T cell repertoires in COVID-19. Study information: Both acute and convalescent COVID-19 samples were obtained from the United States, Italy and Spain.

As processed by the authors: Counts of nucleated cells, estimated from reference gene primer amplification, were obtained. Assay used: immunoSEQ multiplex PCR; TCRdb lists only in-frame clones, some missing. The D gene and trimming were derived from the DNA, and the V and J assignments and clone size from that table. In the table there are around 260,000 clones, 80% to 85% of which are singletons. The sample comprised peripheral blood. The sequence was obtained from a person aged 65 to 85 with COVID-19, enrolled during active disease. The V gene is TRBV4-1, the J gene TRBJ1-1, with 8 positions matching TRBD1. DNA of the CDR3: TGCGCCAGCAGCCAAGTCGTTCGGACAGGGGAAGCTTTCTTT. Encoded protein: CASSQVVRTGEAFF.